A single sample gave rise to the 32 T cell receptor beta chains below, sequenced in a study of blood T cell repertoires in COVID-19. Clones were read by immunoSEQ multiplex PCR, and TCRdb kept only the in-frame ones, dropping some. The sample records under 500,000 clones, around 89% being singletons. The sequenced material came from peripheral blood. Source of these receptors: a woman aged 25 to 39 with acute or convalescent COVID-19.

The chain links TRBV28 to TRBJ2-1, with 10 positions matching TRBD1. The V segment lost 8 bases and the J segment 4 bases; nucleotides outside the gene matches: 5. Germline V lookup: CDR1 MDHEN, CDR2 SYDVKM. The CDR3 has 14 residues. DNA of the CDR3: TGTGCCAGCCTCGGGACAGGGGTTTACAATGAGCAGTTCTTC. Its translation is CASLGTGVYNEQFF.

The chain uses TRBV4-1 and TRBJ2-3; D might be TRBD2 (5 bases). The V gene lost 1 base and the J gene lost 9 bases, with 23 bases spanning the gap. The CDR3 loop spans 17 amino acids. CDR1 is MGHRA and CDR2 is YSYEKL in the germline V gene. CDR3 sequence reads: CASSQVPGYDAQITQYF. CDR3 nucleotides: TGCGCCAGCAGCCAAGTACCGGGGTACGATGCACAGATAACGCAGTATTTT.

Comments on this clone: In the same sample, other DNA sequences code for this CDR3. The gene calls are TRBV30 and TRBJ1-1; 9 bases agree with TRBD1. V lost 5 bases and J lost 5; bases outside the gene matches: 3. This CDR3 spans 12 amino acids. Germline lookup yields CDR1 GTSNPN and CDR2 SVGIG (reference sequence). CDR3 DNA: TGTGCCTGGGACAGGGGGGGGACTGAAGCTTTCTTT. Translating it yields CAWDRGGTEAFF.

Comment on this clone: The same CDR3 also results from other DNA sequences found in this sample. This rearrangement joins TRBV15 to TRBJ1-2, with D maybe TRBD1 (6 bases). Looked up from germline, CDR1 is LNHNV and CDR2 is YYDKDF (reference sequence). The V end was cut by 1 base, the J end by 6 bases, with 9 bases between. The CDR3 sequence is 13 residues long. In nucleotides, the CDR3 is TGTGCCACCAGCAGAGCGGCAGGGGATGGCTACACCTTC. Its translation is CATSRAAGDGYTF.

The rearrangement links TRBV7-2 to TRBJ2-7, with 7 bases that match TRBD2. Germline CDR1 is SGHTA and CDR2 is FQGNSA. With 5 bases clipped from V and 6 bases from J, the junction kept 13 bases outside the gene matches. CDR3 length: 15 residues. In DNA form, the CDR3 reads TGTGCCAGCAGCACGTCGTGGGGGGGTTCATCCGAGCAGTACTTC. It specifies CASSTSWGGSSEQYF.

The chain has TRBV5-1 and TRBJ2-5; D may be TRBD2 (5 bases). Looked up from germline, CDR1 is SGHRS and CDR2 is YFSETQ. V was trimmed by 4 bases and J by 5 bases, leaving 21 bases between them. CDR3 length equals 16 residues. The CDR3 nucleotides read TGCGCCAGCAGCATCTACGGGCCTCGAGGCGGGGAGACCCAGTACTTC. It translates to CASSIYGPRGGETQYF. The whole variable domain, remainder taken from reference TRBV5-1 and TRBJ2-5, is KAGVTQTPRYLIKTRGQQVTLSCSPISGHRSVSWYQQTPGQGLQFLFEYFSETQRNKGNFPGRFSGRQFSNSRSEMNVSTLELGDSALYLCASSIYGPRGGETQYFGPGTRLLVL.

This clone was seen just once. The CDR3 DNA reads TGTGCCAGCAGCCCCGGGACAGGGTATCCTAAAGCTTTCTTT. As protein: CASSPGTGYPKAFF. The rearrangement joins TRBV5-8 to TRBJ1-1; 9 bases fit TRBD1. CDR1 and CDR2 (germline): SGHTS, YDEGEE. The J segment lost 9 bases and the V segment lost 4 bases, leaving 10 bases of the junction unmatched. The CDR3 is 14 amino acids.

This sequence joins TRBV12-5 and TRBJ2-3; the D is unclear. From germline, CDR1 is LGHNT and CDR2 FRNRAP. V lost 2 bases, J lost 0 bases, and 15 bases lay in between. The length of the CDR3 is 17 residues. CDR3 sequence reads: CASGLTWAPASTDTQYF. CDR3 nucleotides: TGTGCTAGTGGTTTGACCTGGGCTCCGGCTAGCACAGATACGCAGTATTTT.

The genes are TRBV5-1 and TRBJ2-7; weak D call: TRBD1 (6 bases). CDR1 and CDR2 from the germline V gene are SGHRS and YFSETQ. V dropped 0 bases and J dropped 10 bases, with 8 bases sitting between them. This CDR3 comprises 11 residues. CDR3 nucleotides: TGCGCCAGCAGCTTGGGACAGGTCCAGTACTTC. This sequence encodes CASSLGQVQYF. Full variable domain (outside the CDR3, taken from reference TRBV5-1 and TRBJ2-7): KAGVTQTPRYLIKTRGQQVTLSCSPISGHRSVSWYQQTPGQGLQFLFEYFSETQRNKGNFPGRFSGRQFSNSRSEMNVSTLELGDSALYLCASSLGQVQYFGPGTRLTVT.

The chain has TRBV7-9 and TRBJ2-1; TRBD1 might be the D (6 bases). V was pared by 1 base and J by 3 bases, with 13 bases between. This CDR3 has 16 amino acids. Germline V gene lookup returns CDR1 SEHNR and CDR2 FQNEAQ (reference sequence). The CDR3 sequence is CASSLVPQGNYNEQFF. CDR3 DNA: TGTGCCAGCAGCTTAGTCCCACAGGGAAACTACAATGAGCAGTTCTTC. The full variable domain, its missing parts supplied by reference TRBV7-9 and TRBJ2-1, is DTGVSQNPRHKITKRGQNVTFRCDPISEHNRLYWYRQTLGQGPEFLTYFQNEAQLEKSRLLSDRFSAERPKGSFSTLEIQRTEQGDSAMYLCASSLVPQGNYNEQFFGPGTRLTVL.

The chain links TRBV29-1 to TRBJ2-1; D might be TRBD1 (6 bases). Trimming stripped 8 bases from V and 0 bases from J, with 14 bases between. There are 14 residues in the CDR3. The germline V gene encodes CDR1 SQVTM and CDR2 ANQGSEA. The CDR3 protein is CSIWTVSSYNEQFF. In DNA form, the CDR3 reads TGCAGCATCTGGACAGTTAGCTCCTACAATGAGCAGTTCTTC.

CDR3 in DNA: TGTGCCAGCAGCTTACCCGGGACAACTCCGCAGTATTTT. It yields the protein CASSLPGTTPQYF. V is TRBV7-2 and J is TRBJ2-3; possible D gene TRBD1, 6 bases. Trimming stripped 2 bases from V and 10 bases from J, with 13 bases between. Germline V CDR1 and CDR2: SGHTA, FQGNSA. CDR3 length: 13 residues.

The chain employs TRBV19 and TRBJ1-2, with D hard to call. V lost 3 bases, J lost 0 bases, and 23 bases lay in between. From germline, CDR1 is LNHDA and CDR2 SQIVND (reference sequence). The CDR3 contains 19 residues. The CDR3 nucleotides are TGTGCCAGTAGTATGTGGCAACACCCAAACACCGGAGCTAACTATGGCTACACCTTC. Amino acid sequence: CASSMWQHPNTGANYGYTF.

This clone was seen just once. The chain couples TRBV23-1 to TRBJ1-5; TRBD1 might be the D (6 bases). TRBV23-1 is marked as an open reading frame, function uncertain. Trimming took off 2 bases at V and 6 bases at J, with 29 bases between the two ends. The CDR3 has 20 amino acids. In DNA, the CDR3 is TGCGCCAGCAGTCAAAATCCCTTGCTTGCCGGAGACAGGTCCGGTCAGCCCCAGCATTTT. The encoded protein is CASSQNPLLAGDRSGQPQHF.

V usage is TRBV12-3 or TRBV12-4 and J usage is TRBJ1-6; 7 bases map to TRBD1. The V gene end was trimmed by 5 bases and the J gene end by 8 bases; junction bases not matched to a gene: 3. The CDR3 is 13 amino acids. The CDR3 reads CASSLDRDSPLHF. Here the CDR3 DNA reads TGTGCCAGCAGTCTAGACAGGGATTCACCCCTCCACTTT.

The chain is built from TRBV2 and TRBJ2-2; D is undetermined. V lost 2 bases and J 6 bases, leaving 10 bases between the germline ends. This CDR3 contains 14 residues. Germline CDR1 SNHLY, CDR2 FYNNEI. CDR3 amino acids: CASSERHAAGELFF. CDR3 bases: TGTGCCAGCAGTGAAAGACATGCCGCCGGGGAGCTGTTTTTT.

This chain uses TRBV14 with TRBJ2-2, with 8 bases lining up with TRBD1. Trimming took 2 bases from V and 3 from J; bases not matched to a gene: 5. Looked up from germline, CDR1 is SGHDN and CDR2 is FVKESK. CDR3 length: 16 residues. CDR3 sequence (DNA): TGTGCCAGCAGCCAATGGGAGACAGGGGACACCGGGGAGCTGTTTTTT. Translated: CASSQWETGDTGELFF. The whole variable domain, filled in from reference TRBV14 and TRBJ2-2, reads EAGVTQFPSHSVIEKGQTVTLRCDPISGHDNLYWYRRVMGKEIKFLLHFVKESKQDESGMPNNRFLAERTGGTYSTLKVQPAELEDSGVYFCASSQWETGDTGELFFGEGSRLTVL.

The chain uses TRBV19 and TRBJ2-5; TRBD1 agrees at 11 bases. The germline CDR1 and CDR2 sequences are LNHDA and SQIVND (reference sequence). The CDR3 covers 20 residues. Germline trimming cut 5 bases from V and 2 bases from J; bases unmatched to any gene: 19. The CDR3 DNA sequence: TGTGCCAGTAGTCCTCCTCCGATTGGACAGGGGGCATATCGGCAAGAGACCCAGTACTTC. Protein sequence: CASSPPPIGQGAYRQETQYF.

This chain uses TRBV20-1 with TRBJ2-1; D gene ambiguous. The CDR3 loop spans 11 amino acids. Germline V gives CDR1 DFQATT, CDR2 SNEGSKA (reference sequence). Trimming took off 5 bases at V and 13 bases at J, with 15 bases between the two ends. The CDR3 DNA is TGCAGTGCTCCCGTAATCCCCAGTCAGTTCTTC. Residues: CSAPVIPSQFF.

This chain links TRBV10-3 with TRBJ1-5; TRBD1 aligns across 7 bases. CDR1 is ENHRY, CDR2 SYGVKD, per germline. The CDR3 covers 17 residues. The trim removed 4 bases at V and 1 base at J, leaving 10 bases unmatched. The CDR3 DNA follows: TGTGCCATCAGTGGCCCCCCGCAGGGGGGCAGCAATCAGCCCCAGCATTTT. Translated: CAISGPPQGGSNQPQHF.

This clone showed up just a few times. The junction differs from germline at one of its ends, possibly a read error. J is TRBJ2-5 and V is TRBV2; D is perhaps TRBD1 (5 bases). CDR3 size: 13 residues. CDR1 is SNHLY and CDR2 is FYNNEI in the germline V gene. CDR3 sequence (DNA): TGTGCCAGCAGTGAAGACAGGCCAGAGGCCCAGTACTTC. It codes for CASSEDRPEAQYF.

This clone was observed at least ten times. The chain carries TRBV10-3 and TRBJ2-3; tentatively, D is TRBD1 (7 bases). Trimming took 2 bases from V and 7 from J, leaving 16 bases between them. The CDR3 has 15 amino acids. Germline CDR1 ENHRY, CDR2 SYGVKD. In DNA form, the CDR3 reads TGTGCCATCAGTGAGGTATCAGGGGGGACGAATACGCAGTATTTT. Its translation is CAISEVSGGTNTQYF.

This clone was picked up one time. V is TRBV11-3 and J is TRBJ2-1; D gene uncertain. Trimming removed 6 bases at V and 0 bases at J, with 9 bases between. CDR3 length: 14 amino acids. From germline, CDR1 is SGHNT and CDR2 YENEEA. The CDR3 region is CASSLHSSYNEQFF. CDR3 bases: TGTGCCAGCAGTTTACATAGCTCCTACAATGAGCAGTTCTTC.

This clone was seen repeatedly, ten times or more. The rearrangement joins TRBV20-1 to TRBJ2-7; D might be TRBD1 (6 bases). Deletions cut 3 bases from V and 5 bases from J, with 17 bases between. CDR1 and CDR2 from the germline V gene are DFQATT and SNEGSKA (reference sequence). The CDR3 extends over 14 amino acids. The CDR3, as DNA: TGCAGTGCTAGTACAGGGTCCCCTCCTAACGAGCAGTACTTC. Its protein product is CSASTGSPPNEQYF.

This chain links TRBV5-6 with TRBJ2-3; the D is unclear. V was clipped by 1 base and J by 8 bases, with 11 bases between them. Germline V gene sequence: CDR1 SGHDT, CDR2 YYEEEE. The CDR3 contains 13 residues. CDR3 sequence: CASSLYPDATQYF. The CDR3 region has the DNA TGTGCCAGCAGCTTGTATCCAGATGCTACGCAGTATTTT.

The genes are TRBV11-1 and TRBJ2-3, with 11 bases aligning to TRBD2. From germline, CDR1 is SGHAT and CDR2 FQDESV (reference sequence). Losses at the gene ends were 3 bases for V and 4 bases for J; bases not matched to a gene: 6. This CDR3 comprises 16 residues. CDR3: CASSFLSGGAADTQYF. CDR3 nucleotides: TGTGCCAGCAGCTTCCTTAGCGGGGGGGCTGCAGATACGCAGTATTTT.

This clone showed up just once. The chain is built from TRBV12-3 or TRBV12-4 and TRBJ1-1; 8 positions agree with TRBD1. The V and J ends lost 6 bases and 10 bases, in that order; junction bases with no gene match: 4. The CDR3 consists of 11 residues. This CDR3 is CASSPGQGAFF. The CDR3 nucleotides are TGTGCCAGCAGCCCTGGACAGGGAGCTTTCTTT.

The V and J genes are TRBV3-1 (or the pseudogene TRBV3-2) and TRBJ1-1; D perhaps matches TRBD1 (6 bases). Trimming cost V 4 bases and J 5 bases, with 11 bases left between them. Germline lookup yields CDR1 LGHDT and CDR2 YNNKEL (reference sequence). CDR3 length equals 13 residues. In DNA form, the CDR3 reads TGTGCCAGCAGCCTACAGGGAGGGACTGAAGCTTTCTTT. Amino acid sequence: CASSLQGGTEAFF.

The chain joins TRBV5-1 to TRBJ2-2, with D possibly being TRBD2 (6 bases). Trimming stripped 6 bases from V and 7 bases from J, with 13 bases between. The CDR3 runs to 13 residues. The germline gives CDR1 SGHRS, CDR2 YFSETQ. Here the CDR3 DNA reads TGCGCCAGCACCATTGGCGGGGACGGGGAGCTGTTTTTT. Amino acids: CASTIGGDGELFF.

The rearrangement joins TRBV19 to TRBJ1-1; D not certain. Germline CDR1 and CDR2: LNHDA and SQIVND (reference sequence). The V and J ends lost 6 bases and 1 base respectively, with 9 bases between them. This CDR3 region has 13 residues. The CDR3 is CASRREENTEAFF. The CDR3 region has the DNA TGTGCCAGTAGGAGGGAGGAGAACACTGAAGCTTTCTTT.

The V and J genes are TRBV5-1 and TRBJ2-1; 8 bases are shared with TRBD1. The V gene end was trimmed by 4 bases and the J gene end by 4 bases; junction bases not matched to a gene: 7. This CDR3 has 15 amino acids. From germline, CDR1 is SGHRS and CDR2 YFSETQ. The DNA of the CDR3 is TGCGCCAGCAGCCCCTCAGGGGGCATTTACAATGAGCAGTTCTTC. Translating it yields CASSPSGGIYNEQFF.

This rearrangement joins TRBV2 to TRBJ2-3, with 7 bases fitting TRBD2. This CDR3 has 16 residues. The germline gives CDR1 SNHLY, CDR2 FYNNEI. V trimming: 4 bases; J trimming: 6 bases; junction bases outside the gene matches: 13. The DNA of the CDR3 is TGTGCCAGCAGTGGCGGGGGACCCAAGCTTGGGGATACGCAGTATTTT. It codes for CASSGGGPKLGDTQYF.